These 26 T cell receptor beta chains came from one sample sequenced in a study of cytotoxic CD8 clonotypes in ibrutinib-treated CLL. Generated by immunoSEQ multiplex PCR, the TCRdb table keeps only in-frame clones and is missing some. This repertoire shows fewer than 90,000 clones, around 65% found once; its top ten account for more than 4.5%. Specimen: PBMCs, collected after 12 months of ibrutinib treatment. The receptors were gathered from a human donor with chronic lymphocytic leukemia.

This chain uses TRBV7-9 with TRBJ1-2, with 12 positions matching TRBD1. The CDR3 runs 17 residues. V trimming: 6 bases; J trimming: 7 bases; junction bases outside the gene matches: 15. Germline CDR1 is SEHNR and CDR2 is FQNEAQ (reference sequence). In DNA, the CDR3 is TGTGCCAGCAGTTTCGGGGACAGGGGGCGAGGTCGAGGTGGCTACACCTTC. Its translation is CASSFGDRGRGRGGYTF.

The V call is TRBV18, the J call TRBJ2-1; 11 bases agree with TRBD1. This CDR3 region has 15 residues. Germline V CDR1 and CDR2: KGHSH, LQKENI. The ends lost 6 bases at V and 4 bases at J; junction bases unmatched: 5. This CDR3 reads CASSTGTGGYNEQFF. DNA of the CDR3: TGTGCCAGCTCGACCGGGACAGGGGGATACAATGAGCAGTTCTTC.

The chain recombines TRBV7-6 with TRBJ1-5, with a possible D match to TRBD1 (5 bases). V was clipped by 1 base and J by 10 bases, with 14 bases between them. The CDR3 is 14 residues long. Germline V CDR1 and CDR2: SGHVS, FNYEAQ. The CDR3 here is CASSLVQGRRPQHF. CDR3 nucleotide sequence: TGTGCCAGCAGCTTAGTGCAGGGTAGGAGACCCCAGCATTTT.

The chain uses TRBV7-9 and TRBJ2-1; the D gene could be TRBD1 or TRBD2 (5 bases each). This CDR3 comprises 15 residues. CDR1 is SEHNR and CDR2 is FQNEAQ in the germline V gene (reference sequence). Trimming took off 5 bases at V and 4 bases at J, with 15 bases between the two ends. The CDR3 nucleotides read TGTGCCAGCAGCCCCCGGGACGGAGTTTACAATGAGCAGTTCTTC. Translated, it gives CASSPRDGVYNEQFF.

J is TRBJ2-3 and V is TRBV6-4; D unclear. CDR1 and CDR2 from the germline V gene are MRHNA and SNTAGT. The V and J ends lost 3 bases and 2 bases respectively, with 12 bases between them. CDR3 length: 15 amino acids. The DNA of the CDR3 is TGTGCCAGCAGTGAGGGCTCTACTCACACAGATACGCAGTATTTT. Translating it yields CASSEGSTHTDTQYF.

The rearrangement joins TRBV7-9 to TRBJ2-7; 8 bases match TRBD1. There are 15 residues in the CDR3. Trimming cost V 5 bases and J 3 bases; bases outside gene matches: 9. Germline loops: CDR1 SEHNR, CDR2 FQNEAQ (reference sequence). DNA for the CDR3: TGTGCCAGCAGCCCACCGGGACAGGTCTTCTACGAGCAGTACTTC. It is translated as CASSPPGQVFYEQYF.

The count of this clone is one. The chain is built from TRBV6-1 and TRBJ2-5; TRBD2 aligns across 9 bases. V trimming: 1 base; J trimming: 5 bases; junction bases outside the gene matches: 5. The CDR3 has 15 residues. The germline CDR1 and CDR2 sequences are MNHNS and SASEGT. CDR3 amino acids: CASSEGGLARETQYF. In DNA, the CDR3 is TGTGCCAGCAGTGAAGGGGGACTAGCTAGGGAGACCCAGTACTTC.

This clone was found once. The J gene is TRBJ2-7, the V gene TRBV10-3; D perhaps matches TRBD1 (5 bases). There are 14 residues in the CDR3. Trimming pared 3 bases from V and 3 bases from J, leaving 12 bases between. CDR1 and CDR2 (germline): ENHRY, SYGVKD. The CDR3 loop reads CAISDDRFDYEQYF. The CDR3 region has the DNA TGTGCCATCAGTGATGACAGATTCGACTACGAGCAGTACTTC.

The V and J genes are TRBV9 and TRBJ2-3, with TRBD2 identical over 13 bases. CDR3 length equals 16 residues. Germline V CDR1 and CDR2: SGDLS, YYNGEE. V lost 0 bases and J lost 6; bases outside the gene matches: 4. CDR3 sequence reads: CASSVAPTSGRDTQYF. CDR3 nucleotides: TGTGCCAGCAGCGTAGCCCCGACTAGCGGGAGGGATACGCAGTATTTT.

In its sample, this clone was seen once. The rearrangement uses TRBV2 and TRBJ2-3; D ambiguous. The CDR3 runs to 15 residues. V dropped 3 bases and J dropped 5 bases, with 15 bases sitting between them. Germline V gene lookup returns CDR1 SNHLY and CDR2 FYNNEI. This CDR3 reads CASSDFLRRGDTQYF. The CDR3 DNA is TGTGCCAGCAGTGATTTTCTCCGGCGTGGAGATACGCAGTATTTT.

The V gene is TRBV7-2, the J gene TRBJ1-6; D is possibly TRBD1 (6 bases). Germline V lookup: CDR1 SGHTA, CDR2 FQGNSA. Trimming took off 0 bases at V and 6 bases at J, with 9 bases between the two ends. The CDR3 length is 15 residues. The CDR3 bases are TGTGCCAGCAGCTTAGCTGGGGGCTCTAATTCACCCCTCCACTTT. Translation gives CASSLAGGSNSPLHF.

This chain connects TRBV7-6 to TRBJ1-4; D gene ambiguous. This CDR3 is built from 14 residues. The germline gives CDR1 SGHVS, CDR2 FNYEAQ. V shed 4 bases and J shed 3 bases, with 9 bases lying between them. DNA of the CDR3: TGTGCCAGCAGCTCCCAGGTTTCTAATGAAAAACTGTTTTTT. Its translation: CASSSQVSNEKLFF.

V usage is TRBV29-1 and J usage is TRBJ2-1; possibly TRBD1 for D (5 bases). The CDR3 length is 12 residues. Per the germline V gene, CDR1 is SQVTM and CDR2 is ANQGSEA. V lost 3 bases, J lost 8 bases, and 11 bases lay in between. Written as DNA, the CDR3 is TGCAGCGTTGACAGGGCGTTGGATGAGCAGTTCTTC. Protein sequence: CSVDRALDEQFF.

The rearrangement links TRBV5-1 to TRBJ1-6, with D tentatively TRBD1 (6 bases). Germline assignment: CDR1 SGHRS and CDR2 YFSETQ. The CDR3 runs to 18 residues. V dropped 4 bases and J dropped 1 base, with 18 bases sitting between them. This CDR3 is CASSHRDPPGSYNSPLHF. In DNA form, the CDR3 reads TGCGCCAGCAGCCACAGGGACCCCCCGGGGTCCTATAATTCACCCCTCCACTTT.

The chain employs TRBV4-3 and TRBJ2-1; no clear D. V lost 2 bases to trimming and J lost 7 bases, with 9 bases between them. The CDR3 has 13 amino acids. CDR1 is LGHNA, CDR2 YSLEER, per germline. CDR3 in amino acids: CASSQSPRNEQFF. CDR3 sequence (DNA): TGCGCCAGCAGCCAAAGCCCTAGAAATGAGCAGTTCTTC.

The V gene is TRBV6-5, the J gene TRBJ2-2, with D uncertain. Looked up from germline, CDR1 is MNHEY and CDR2 is SVGAGI. This CDR3 has 12 amino acids. Trimming stripped 8 bases from V and 6 bases from J, with 10 bases between. CDR3 region: CASEGGAGELFF. CDR3 coding DNA: TGTGCCAGCGAAGGTGGGGCCGGGGAGCTGTTTTTT.

This clone came up once. This chain connects TRBV2 to TRBJ1-4, with D uncertain. The CDR3 contains 10 residues. V shed 7 bases and J shed 7 bases, with 4 bases lying between them. Germline lookup yields CDR1 SNHLY and CDR2 FYNNEI. The CDR3 loop is CASKGEKLFF. As DNA, the CDR3 is TGTGCCAGCAAGGGTGAAAAACTGTTTTTT.

The chain is built from TRBV27 and TRBJ2-5; TRBD2 matches 8 bases. The CDR3 sequence is 14 residues long. Germline CDR1 and CDR2: MNHEY and SMNVEV (reference sequence). J was trimmed by 3 bases and V by 2 bases; bases with no gene match: 2. The CDR3 sequence: CASSLRAGEETQYF. CDR3 DNA: TGTGCCAGCAGTTTAAGAGCGGGGGAAGAGACCCAGTACTTC.

This sequence joins TRBV7-3 and TRBJ1-2, with D uncertain. The CDR3 is made up of 14 amino acids. Germline CDR1 reads SGHTA; CDR2 reads FQGTGA. The ends were cut back, 5 bases at V and 0 bases at J, with 10 bases in the middle. The CDR3 is CASSPDGSNYGYTF. The CDR3, as DNA: TGTGCCAGCAGCCCCGACGGTTCTAACTATGGCTACACCTTC.

The chain joins TRBV19 to TRBJ2-3; 11 nucleotides align to TRBD2. This CDR3 region has 15 residues. The V gene end was trimmed by 2 bases and the J gene end by 3 bases; junction bases not matched to a gene: 1. From germline, CDR1 is LNHDA and CDR2 SQIVND (reference sequence). CDR3 sequence: CASSILAGGTDTQYF. The CDR3 nucleotides read TGTGCCAGTAGTATACTAGCGGGGGGTACAGATACGCAGTATTTT.

The sample holds one count of this clone. The V gene is TRBV5-1, the J gene TRBJ2-1; TRBD1 might be the D (7 bases). With 0 bases removed from V and 4 bases from J, the gap between germline ends came to 14 bases. Germline V gene sequence: CDR1 SGHRS, CDR2 YFSETQ. The CDR3 is 16 residues long. CDR3 coding DNA: TGCGCCAGCAGCTTGGTTGCGGGACAGACATACAATGAGCAGTTCTTC. Translation gives CASSLVAGQTYNEQFF.

The sample holds a few counts of this clone. This chain joins TRBV10-2 and TRBJ1-2, with unresolved D. The V end lost 2 bases, the J end lost 0 bases, and 7 bases lay between the germline ends. The germline V gene encodes CDR1 WSHSY and CDR2 SAAADI. The CDR3 covers 14 residues. The CDR3 is CASSERSSNYGYTF. CDR3 bases: TGCGCCAGCAGTGAGCGCAGCTCTAACTATGGCTACACCTTC.

This chain connects TRBV6-6 to TRBJ2-7; D perhaps matches TRBD2 (5 bases). V lost 7 bases and J 2 bases, leaving 15 bases between the germline ends. The germline CDR1 and CDR2 sequences are MNHNY and SVGAGI (reference sequence). This CDR3 contains 14 residues. CDR3 sequence: CASKDPGTTYEQYF. The CDR3 DNA reads TGTGCCAGCAAGGATCCGGGAACTACCTACGAGCAGTACTTC.

The DNA of the CDR3 is TGTGCCAGCAGCACCGGGACAGGGATTTTTTACAATGAGCAGTTCTTC. It is translated as CASSTGTGIFYNEQFF. The rearrangement links TRBV5-4 to TRBJ2-1, with 9 bases aligning to TRBD1. V was clipped by 4 bases and J by 4 bases; unmatched bases: 9. Germline lookup yields CDR1 SGHNT and CDR2 YYREEE (reference sequence). This CDR3 region has 16 residues.

The rearrangement links TRBV4-3 to TRBJ2-2; 9 bases line up with TRBD2. Germline-derived CDR1 and CDR2 are LGHNA and YSLEER. The CDR3 has 15 amino acids. Trimming cost V 4 bases and J 4 bases; bases outside gene matches: 4. The CDR3 DNA sequence: TGCGCCAGCAGCCCCGGGACTAGCTTCACCGGGGAGCTGTTTTTT. The encoded protein is CASSPGTSFTGELFF.

This chain joins TRBV11-2 and TRBJ2-3, with 11 bases identical to TRBD2. CDR3 length: 17 amino acids. Germline V gene sequence: CDR1 SGHAT, CDR2 FQNNGV. V was pared by 3 bases and J by 4 bases, with 9 bases of the junction left unmatched. The CDR3 spells CASSFALAGALSDTQYF. CDR3 sequence (DNA): TGTGCCAGCAGCTTCGCACTAGCGGGGGCCCTCTCAGATACGCAGTATTTT. The variable domain in full, completed from reference TRBV11-2 and TRBJ2-3, reads EAGVAQSPRYKIIEKRQSVAFWCNPISGHATLYWYQQILGQGPKLLIQFQNNGVVDDSQLPKDRFSAERLKGVDSTLKIQPAKLEDSAVYLCASSFALAGALSDTQYFGPGTRLTVL.